One sample yielded the 15 T cell receptor beta chains listed below, sequenced in a study of blood T cell repertoires in COVID-19. Repertoires were generated with immunoSEQ multiplex PCR, while TCRdb's copy carries only in-frame clones and drops some. Among roughly 120,000 clones listed, roughly 82% were seen once. The sample was peripheral blood. The receptors originated from a human donor in a cohort sampled during active COVID-19.

This clone occurred once. This chain connects TRBV28 to TRBJ2-7, with TRBD1 matching over 7 bases. Trimming at V came to 6 bases and at J to 1 base, leaving 9 bases not matched to a gene. The CDR3 extends over 15 amino acids. Germline CDR1 is MDHEN and CDR2 is SYDVKM. The CDR3 nucleotides are TGTGCCAGCAGCCCTATAGACAGGGTGTCCTACGAGCAGTACTTC. Its translation: CASSPIDRVSYEQYF. Supplemented by reference TRBV28 and TRBJ2-7, the full variable domain reads DVKVTQSSRYLVKRTGEKVFLECVQDMDHENMFWYRQDPGLGLRLIYFSYDVKMKEKGDIPEGYSVSREKKERFSLILESASTNQTSMYLCASSPIDRVSYEQYFGPGTRLTVT.

The genes are TRBV3-1 (or the pseudogene TRBV3-2) and TRBJ1-5, with TRBD1 matching 7 bases. CDR1 LGHDT and CDR2 YNNKEL come from the germline V gene (reference sequence). The V segment lost 3 bases and the J segment 4 bases; nucleotides outside the gene matches: 6. There are 15 residues in the CDR3. The CDR3 here is CASSQGTVPNQPQHF. CDR3 in DNA: TGTGCCAGCAGCCAGGGGACAGTGCCTAATCAGCCCCAGCATTTT.

Note on this clone: Other DNA sequences within the sample encode an identical CDR3. The V gene is TRBV5-1, the J gene TRBJ2-2; no definite D call. CDR1 and CDR2 from the germline V gene are SGHRS and YFSETQ. This CDR3 comprises 14 residues. With 4 bases removed from V and 2 bases from J, the gap between germline ends came to 9 bases. The CDR3 DNA follows: TGCGCCAGCAGCCTGGATAGAAACACCGGGGAGCTGTTTTTT. This codes for CASSLDRNTGELFF.

The chain recombines TRBV3-1 (or the pseudogene TRBV3-2) with TRBJ2-2; the D gene is possibly TRBD2 (5 bases). Germline loops: CDR1 LGHDT, CDR2 YNNKEL (reference sequence). V dropped 0 bases and J dropped 8 bases, with 10 bases sitting between them. The CDR3 consists of 14 residues. The CDR3 nucleotides read TGTGCCAGCAGCCAAGATCGACTAAGGGGGGAGCTGTTTTTT. Its translation: CASSQDRLRGELFF.

The rearrangement uses TRBV2 and TRBJ2-5; 7 bases are a match to TRBD2. The V gene end was trimmed by 6 bases and the J gene end by 3 bases; junction bases not matched to a gene: 10. Germline lookup yields CDR1 SNHLY and CDR2 FYNNEI. CDR3 length: 15 amino acids. This CDR3 is CASRVVGGGKETQYF. In nucleotides, the CDR3 is TGTGCCAGCAGAGTAGTGGGGGGAGGGAAAGAGACCCAGTACTTC.

This clone was picked up one time. The chain couples TRBV5-1 to TRBJ2-1; TRBD2 agrees at 9 bases. The CDR3 has 15 residues. J gave up 5 bases and V 0 bases, and 3 bases lay outside the gene matches. CDR1 and CDR2 from the germline V gene are SGHRS and YFSETQ. This CDR3 is CASSLVASGNNEQFF. CDR3 nucleotides: TGCGCCAGCAGCTTGGTGGCTAGCGGGAACAATGAGCAGTTCTTC.

This chain uses TRBV7-9 with TRBJ1-3; D ambiguous. CDR1 SEHNR and CDR2 FQNEAQ come from the germline V gene (reference sequence). The V and J ends lost 2 bases and 2 bases respectively, with 10 bases between them. The CDR3 totals 15 residues. The CDR3 nucleotides are TGTGCCAGCAGCTTATGGGAGGGAACTGGAAACACCATATATTTT. It specifies CASSLWEGTGNTIYF.

V usage is TRBV7-9 and J usage is TRBJ2-5, with D unclear. CDR3 size: 15 residues. The germline V gene has CDR1 SEHNR and CDR2 FQNEAQ (reference sequence). V was trimmed by 5 bases and J by 2 bases, leaving 15 bases between them. In DNA form, the CDR3 reads TGTGCCAGCAGCCCTAGAGCTCAAATACAAGAGACCCAGTACTTC. Amino acid sequence: CASSPRAQIQETQYF.

The rearrangement joins TRBV12-3 or TRBV12-4 to TRBJ2-5, with a weak D call TRBD2 (5 bases). This CDR3 region has 13 residues. Between the trimmed V and J ends, which lost 3 bases and 4 bases, there was a span of 9 bases. This CDR3 is CASSLGSGETQYF. The CDR3 DNA is TGTGCCAGCAGTTTGGGGAGTGGAGAGACCCAGTACTTC.

This clone was recorded a few times. The chain uses TRBV28 and TRBJ2-7, with TRBD1 matching over 8 bases. Trimming took 6 bases from V and 4 from J; bases not matched to a gene: 11. CDR1 is MDHEN, CDR2 SYDVKM, per germline. This CDR3 region has 15 residues. In nucleotides, the CDR3 is TGTGCCAGCAGCCTCATGGGGACAGGTTCTTACGAGCAGTACTTC. This gives the protein CASSLMGTGSYEQYF.

The CDR3 sequence is CASLSGLSVGRSSYNEQFF. In DNA, the CDR3 is TGTGCCAGCCTGTCGGGTTTATCGGTCGGGAGAAGCTCCTACAATGAGCAGTTCTTC. The chain couples TRBV7-4 to TRBJ2-1; TRBD2 might be the D (6 bases). The V and J ends lost 8 bases and 0 bases respectively, with 26 bases between them. CDR1 SGHVT and CDR2 SQSDAQ come from the germline V gene. This CDR3 is 19 amino acids long.

This clone was counted once. This chain connects TRBV5-1 to TRBJ2-1; TRBD2 matches at 10 bases. J was trimmed by 4 bases and V by 7 bases; bases with no gene match: 2. CDR1 is SGHRS, CDR2 YFSETQ, per germline. The CDR3 runs 13 residues. CDR3 nucleotide sequence: TGCGCCAGCGGACTAGCGGAATACAATGAGCAGTTCTTC. Amino acid sequence: CASGLAEYNEQFF.

The CDR3 loop reads CASRIAVALSSYNEQFF. For the CDR3, the DNA is TGTGCCAGCAGGATAGCGGTCGCTCTTAGCTCCTACAATGAGCAGTTCTTC. This chain uses TRBV28 with TRBJ2-1, with D possibly matching TRBD2 (6 bases). The CDR3 totals 17 residues. V was cut by 6 bases and J by 0 bases, with 18 bases left in between. The V gene's germline CDR1 is MDHEN and CDR2 SYDVKM.

The CDR3 here is CASSLGNQVREQYF. The DNA of the CDR3 is TGTGCCAGCAGCTTAGGGAACCAGGTTCGCGAGCAGTACTTC. This rearrangement joins TRBV7-9 to TRBJ2-7; D unresolved. Deletions cut 1 base from V and 6 bases from J, with 13 bases between. The CDR3 consists of 14 residues. The V gene's germline CDR1 is SEHNR and CDR2 FQNEAQ (reference sequence).

V usage is TRBV5-8 and J usage is TRBJ2-3; 10 nucleotides align to TRBD2. CDR3 length equals 17 residues. Germline V lookup: CDR1 SGHTS, CDR2 YDEGEE. V shed 4 bases and J 2 bases; nucleotides not matched to a gene: 10. CDR3 coding DNA: TGTGCCAGCAGCAGCGGGAGGGGAGGCAGACTCACAGATACGCAGTATTTT. Translating it yields CASSSGRGGRLTDTQYF.